Listed below are T cell receptor beta chains from one sample, sequenced in a study of beta chain features in type 1 diabetes. Method: immunoSEQ multiplex PCR; TCRdb's copy keeps in-frame clones and lacks some. The table records 250,000 to 350,000 clones, about 11% of them present only once. Sequenced input: naive CD4+ T cells from blood. The source is a woman aged 25-40 years in good health. Both conserved end residues are part of each CDR3. D genes are given only for firm matches. Clone size appears in some rows only: once, few, many, or a class for an expanded clone.

v_call	d_call	cdr3_length	clone_size	j_call	cdr3_nt	cdr3_aa
TRBV7-8	TRBD2	16	NA	TRBJ2-1	TGTGCCAGCAGCTCCCCGACTAGCGGAGCCTACAATGAGCAGTTCTTC	CASSSPTSGAYNEQFF
TRBV28	TRBD1	14	NA	TRBJ1-1	TGTGCCAGCAGTTCCTCCTGGACAGGGCAGGAAGCTTTCTTT	CASSSSWTGQEAFF
TRBV18	TRBD1	15	few	TRBJ2-1	TGTGCCAGCTCACCATCCCCTGACAGGGCCGAGAAGCAGTTCTTC	CASSPSPDRAEKQFF
TRBV4-2	TRBD1	15	NA	TRBJ1-1	TGTGCCAGCAGCCAATCGACAGGGGTGAACACTGAAGCTTTCTTT	CASSQSTGVNTEAFF
TRBV2	TRBD1	17	few	TRBJ2-6	TGTGCCAGCAGCCGGGACAGGGGGGCTTTGGGGGCCAACGTCCTGACTTTC	CASSRDRGALGANVLTF
TRBV2	NA	13	NA	TRBJ1-2	TGTGCCAGCAGTAACAGGGCTACCTATGGCTACACCTTC	CASSNRATYGYTF
TRBV10-3	TRBD2	17	few	TRBJ2-5	TGTGCCATCAGTGATGTGCTAGCGGGAGGGCCGCGGGAGACCCAGTACTTC	CAISDVLAGGPRETQYF
TRBV10-3	NA	14	NA	TRBJ1-3	TGTGCCATCAGTGAGACGAGCACCGGAGTCTCCATATATTTT	CAISETSTGVSIYF
TRBV9	NA	16	NA	TRBJ2-6	TGTGCCAGCAGCCCCGGGCTGGGGGCCGGGGCCAACGTCCTGACTTTC	CASSPGLGAGANVLTF
TRBV5-1	TRBD1	14	few	TRBJ2-7	TGCGCCAGCAGCTTAAGACAGGGGGCTCCCGAGCAGTACTTC	CASSLRQGAPEQYF
TRBV18	TRBD1	15	few	TRBJ2-5	TGTGCCAGCTCACCAGGGACAGGTTCGTTGGAGACCCAGTACTTC	CASSPGTGSLETQYF